This paragraph reports one T cell receptor beta chain. What it binds is unknown. The sample originates from a study of identical twins. Whole-study results and caveats: Twin sharing of out-of-frame TCR alpha was underestimated by models in monozygotic pairs. Invariant MAIT and iNKT cells are populations that could partly confound zero-insertion analyses.

Template switching, a step in the protocol, added a universal primer site, and cDNA carried unique molecular identifiers. MiXCR was run by TCRdb on the 5' RACE reads, yielding one entry per CDR3 protein. The table has under 1 million distinct CDR3 sequences, around 12% seen once. Trimming took 6 bases from V and 1 from J; bases not matched to a gene: 10. The CDR3 totals 17 residues. Germline V gene data show CDR1 as MDHEN and CDR2 as SYDVKM. These data also featured in a second study, about yellow fever vaccine responses in identical twins.

The chain is built from TRBV28 and TRBJ2-4, with 9 bases that match TRBD2. Sequenced sample: PBMCs. This clonotype was sampled from a woman aged 18-29 years in good health. CDR3 sequence reads: CASSPGTSWRAKNIQYF. In nucleotides, the CDR3 is TGTGCCAGCAGCCCCGGGACTAGCTGGAGGGCCAAAAACATTCAGTACTTC.